These 14 T cell receptor beta chains were sequenced from one sample in a study of shared clonotypes between healthy human individuals. Measured with immunoSEQ multiplex PCR; TCRdb has only the in-frame clones, and not every one. Seen here are approximately 100,000 clones, approximately 70% observed once, and the top ten hold more than 20%. The sample was memory CD8+ T cells sorted from blood. Regarding subset: CD45RO+ cells pooled with CCR7-negative TemRA cells. The source is a woman in her twenties or thirties in good health.

The chain couples TRBV2 to TRBJ1-3; D is perhaps TRBD1 (5 bases). Looked up from germline, CDR1 is SNHLY and CDR2 is FYNNEI. The ends were cut back, 8 bases at V and 3 bases at J, with 23 bases in the middle. This CDR3 comprises 17 residues. CDR3 sequence (DNA): TGTGCCAGCTACGTTCGGTGGCGGGGGTCGTATGGAAACACCATATATTTT. Its protein product is CASYVRWRGSYGNTIYF.

The rearrangement links TRBV11-2 to TRBJ1-1; a weak D match, TRBD1 (6 bases). CDR1 and CDR2 from the germline V gene are SGHAT and FQNNGV. The CDR3 loop spans 16 amino acids. V was clipped by 0 bases and J by 5 bases, with 16 bases between them. In nucleotides, the CDR3 is TGTGCCAGCAGCTTAGATCTAGGAGGGGGGAGTACTGAAGCTTTCTTT. This translates into CASSLDLGGGSTEAFF.

This chain connects TRBV11-2 to TRBJ2-7; D gene unclear. Per the germline V gene, CDR1 is SGHAT and CDR2 is FQNNGV. Trimming removed 1 base from V and 3 bases from J, with 10 bases in between. The CDR3 has 14 residues. The CDR3 is CASSLVLDYYEQYF. In DNA, the CDR3 is TGTGCCAGCAGCTTAGTGTTGGATTACTACGAGCAGTACTTC.

In its sample, this clone was seen many times. V is TRBV30 and J is TRBJ2-1; D is ambiguous. The ends were cut back, 2 bases at V and 5 bases at J, with 10 bases in the middle. Germline V gene lookup returns CDR1 GTSNPN and CDR2 SVGIG (reference sequence). This CDR3 comprises 13 residues. The CDR3 loop reads CAWSTDRHNEQFF. In DNA form, the CDR3 reads TGTGCCTGGAGTACGGATAGGCACAATGAGCAGTTCTTC.

The chain recombines TRBV9 with TRBJ2-1; TRBD1 agrees at 8 bases. V gave up 3 bases and J gave up 4 bases; unmatched junction bases: 9. The germline V gene encodes CDR1 SGDLS and CDR2 YYNGEE. CDR3 length equals 16 residues. CDR3 in amino acids: CASSAERDRRYNEQFF. The CDR3, as DNA: TGTGCCAGCAGCGCAGAAAGGGACAGGAGATACAATGAGCAGTTCTTC.

This clone was seen a single time. A read error likely explains this, since a far larger clone differs by one base. The chain employs TRBV5-1 and TRBJ1-5, with 10 bases lining up with TRBD1. With 3 bases clipped from V and 5 bases from J, the junction kept 5 bases outside the gene matches. This CDR3 region has 15 residues. Germline V gene sequence: CDR1 SGHRS, CDR2 YFSETQ. The CDR3 DNA reads as TGCGCCAGCAGCTCGACAGGGGGCGGCGATCAGCCCCAGCATTTT. It is translated as CASSSTGGGDQPQHF.

The chain is built from TRBV28 and TRBJ2-7; D not certain. The CDR3 has 13 amino acids. Per the germline V gene, CDR1 is MDHEN and CDR2 is SYDVKM. V was trimmed by 5 bases and J by 7 bases, leaving 15 bases between them. The DNA for the CDR3 is TGTGCCAGCAGTCCCCGGTTAGCTGGTGAGCAGTACTTC. Its protein product is CASSPRLAGEQYF.

The CDR3 nucleotides read TGTGCCAGCAGCCAAGATCCAGGGGAGAACATTCAGTACTTC. Translation: CASSQDPGENIQYF. The gene calls are TRBV4-2 and TRBJ2-4; D is perhaps TRBD1 (6 bases). The V end was cut by 0 bases, the J end by 7 bases, with 10 bases between. Looked up from germline, CDR1 is LGHNA and CDR2 is YNFKEQ. The CDR3 length is 14 residues.

V is TRBV7-8 and J is TRBJ1-3; D possibly corresponds to TRBD1 (5 bases). The germline CDR1 and CDR2 sequences are SGHVS and FQNEAQ. V shed 5 bases and J shed 0 bases, with 20 bases lying between them. This CDR3 is built from 18 residues. CDR3 in DNA: TGTGCCAGCAGCCCCACGGGGGGGTTCCCCTCCTCTGGAAACACCATATATTTT. This translates into CASSPTGGFPSSGNTIYF.

The chain combines TRBV5-6 with TRBJ1-5; D is unclear. Germline CDR1 reads SGHDT; CDR2 reads YYEEEE. The CDR3 is 12 amino acids. V was trimmed by 2 bases and J by 3 bases, leaving 3 bases between them. The CDR3 bases are TGTGCCAGCAGCTTTTTCAATCAGCCCCAGCATTTT. Encoded protein: CASSFFNQPQHF.

This clone has more than one count but fewer than ten. The chain is built from TRBV4-1 and TRBJ2-5; 9 nucleotides match TRBD2. Germline lookup yields CDR1 MGHRA and CDR2 YSYEKL. J lost 5 bases, V lost 3 bases, and 10 bases had no gene match. The CDR3 has 16 amino acids. For the CDR3, the DNA is TGCGCCAGCAGCCACCCAGCGGGAGGTTCGATGGAGACCCAGTACTTC. It codes for CASSHPAGGSMETQYF.

The chain links TRBV5-1 to TRBJ2-5, with D perhaps being TRBD1 or TRBD2 (5 bases each). Germline assignment: CDR1 SGHRS and CDR2 YFSETQ. V lost 5 bases and J 2 bases, leaving 13 bases between the germline ends. The CDR3 totals 14 residues. CDR3 residues: CASRLPGPQETQYF. CDR3 sequence (DNA): TGCGCCAGCAGGCTACCGGGACCTCAAGAGACCCAGTACTTC.

The chain employs TRBV11-3 and TRBJ2-3; TRBD2 agrees at 9 bases. The germline V gene encodes CDR1 SGHNT and CDR2 YENEEA. CDR3 length: 20 residues. Germline trimming cut 5 bases from V and 10 bases from J; bases unmatched to any gene: 28. The CDR3 loop reads CASSLPGLATRPQTLYSQYF. The DNA for the CDR3 is TGTGCCAGCAGCCTACCGGGACTAGCTACAAGACCCCAAACTCTATATTCGCAGTATTTT.

The chain recombines TRBV6-4 with TRBJ2-6; TRBD1 is a possible D gene (6 bases). Germline V gene data show CDR1 as MRHNA and CDR2 as SNTAGT. The CDR3 length is 16 residues. V was shortened by 0 bases and J by 1 base, with 7 bases between the two germline ends. CDR3 DNA: TGTGCCAGCAGTGACTCTCAGGGGTCTGGGGCCAACGTCCTGACTTTC. It yields the protein CASSDSQGSGANVLTF.